The 32 T cell receptor beta chains presented below share a single source sample, sequenced in a study of T cell changes during pregnancy in multiple sclerosis. TCRdb keeps only in-frame clones here, not all; method: immunoSEQ multiplex PCR. This sample has around 77,000 clones; approximately 92% occur once, and the top ten carry roughly 1.2%. Sequenced material: peripheral blood, taken in the third trimester of pregnancy. The source is a female donor with multiple sclerosis, enrolled in a pregnancy study.

The chain combines TRBV7-8 with TRBJ2-5; possible D gene TRBD2, 6 bases. The CDR3 extends over 15 amino acids. CDR1 and CDR2 (germline): SGHVS, FQNEAQ. V was trimmed by 5 bases and J by 2 bases, leaving 15 bases between them. CDR3 sequence reads: CASSPSFAGQETQYF. The CDR3 DNA reads as TGTGCCAGCAGCCCGAGCTTCGCGGGACAAGAGACCCAGTACTTC.

This chain links TRBV6-6 with TRBJ2-4, with D uncertain. Germline CDR1 reads MNHNY; CDR2 reads SVGAGI (reference sequence). CDR3 length: 12 residues. Trimming stripped 8 bases from V and 7 bases from J, with 12 bases between. CDR3 coding DNA: TGTGCCAGCGCCTCCCGGTCGAACATTCAGTACTTC. Its protein product is CASASRSNIQYF.

V gene TRBV28 combines with J gene TRBJ2-7, with 7 bases that match TRBD2. J was trimmed by 3 bases and V by 6 bases; bases with no gene match: 11. The CDR3 totals 15 residues. The germline CDR1 and CDR2 sequences are MDHEN and SYDVKM. The CDR3 reads CASSLSLGGFYEQYF. The CDR3 DNA sequence: TGTGCCAGCAGCTTGTCCCTGGGGGGGTTCTACGAGCAGTACTTC.

The rearrangement joins TRBV2 to TRBJ1-1; TRBD1 might be the D (6 bases). CDR3 length: 14 residues. Germline V gives CDR1 SNHLY, CDR2 FYNNEI. V lost 5 bases and J lost 5, with 15 bases in between. The CDR3 DNA follows: TGTGCCAGCAGTCCACAGACTACAGGGACTGAAGCTTTCTTT. This gives the protein CASSPQTTGTEAFF.

This clone was seen a single time. The chain has TRBV5-1 and TRBJ1-2; TRBD1 matches at 8 bases. V was pared by 0 bases and J by 8 bases, with 3 bases of the junction left unmatched. Germline V gene lookup returns CDR1 SGHRS and CDR2 YFSETQ. This CDR3 comprises 13 residues. CDR3 coding DNA: TGCGCCAGCAGCTTGGGGACAGGGATCGGCTACACCTTC. Its translation: CASSLGTGIGYTF. The entire variable domain, with the rest obtained from reference TRBV5-1 and TRBJ1-2, is as follows: KAGVTQTPRYLIKTRGQQVTLSCSPISGHRSVSWYQQTPGQGLQFLFEYFSETQRNKGNFPGRFSGRQFSNSRSEMNVSTLELGDSALYLCASSLGTGIGYTFGSGTRLTVV.

The gene calls are TRBV18 and TRBJ1-2; 8 bases fit TRBD1. Germline V gives CDR1 KGHSH, CDR2 LQKENI. This CDR3 is 14 amino acids long. V was pared by 3 bases and J by 7 bases, with 7 bases of the junction left unmatched. The CDR3 is CASSPEQGGGGYTF. In DNA form, the CDR3 reads TGTGCCAGCTCACCGGAACAGGGGGGCGGTGGCTACACCTTC.

The chain carries TRBV7-9 and TRBJ2-3; TRBD2 matches 8 bases. CDR1 and CDR2 from the germline V gene are SEHNR and FQNEAQ (reference sequence). V lost 5 bases, J lost 3 bases, and 7 bases stayed unmatched. This CDR3 spans 15 amino acids. CDR3 coding DNA: TGTGCCAGCAGCGGCGGGACTAGTAAGACAGATACGCAGTATTTT. This encodes CASSGGTSKTDTQYF.

The chain has TRBV5-4 and TRBJ2-5; 7 nucleotides agree with TRBD1. The CDR3 has 15 amino acids. CDR1 and CDR2 from the germline V gene are SGHNT and YYREEE (reference sequence). V dropped 3 bases and J dropped 2; count of bases not matched to a gene: 7. Written as DNA, the CDR3 is TGTGCCAGCAGCTCAGAACCGGGACAGCAAGAGACCCAGTACTTC. It translates to CASSSEPGQQETQYF.

This clone was observed a handful of times. The rearrangement links TRBV19 to TRBJ2-2; D not resolved. The germline gives CDR1 LNHDA, CDR2 SQIVND (reference sequence). V was shortened by 5 bases and J by 5 bases, with 9 bases between the two germline ends. The CDR3 is made up of 13 amino acids. CDR3 DNA sequence: TGTGCCAGTAGTTACGTCGGGACCGGGGAGCTGTTTTTT. This translates into CASSYVGTGELFF.

This chain uses TRBV6-6 with TRBJ1-2; perhaps TRBD1 as D (6 bases). Germline lookup yields CDR1 MNHNY and CDR2 SVGAGI (reference sequence). This CDR3 is built from 14 residues. V was clipped by 4 bases and J by 6 bases, with 15 bases between them. In nucleotides, the CDR3 is TGTGCCAGCAGTTGGCAAGGACAGCAAGATGGCTACACCTTC. Translating gives CASSWQGQQDGYTF.

This sequence joins TRBV2 and TRBJ1-1; 7 bases fit TRBD1. V was clipped by 7 bases and J by 2 bases; unmatched bases: 16. Germline assignment: CDR1 SNHLY and CDR2 FYNNEI. The CDR3 is 17 amino acids. CDR3 residues: CASKVGQTRFPNTEAFF. Here the CDR3 DNA reads TGTGCCAGCAAAGTGGGACAGACCCGCTTCCCCAACACTGAAGCTTTCTTT.

The chain links TRBV5-4 to TRBJ1-1; TRBD1 matches 10 bases. The ends lost 4 bases at V and 6 bases at J; junction bases unmatched: 12. Germline-derived CDR1 and CDR2 are SGHNT and YYREEE (reference sequence). The length of the CDR3 is 16 residues. The CDR3 here is CASSKQPGQGYPEAFF. In DNA, the CDR3 is TGTGCCAGCAGCAAGCAACCGGGACAGGGGTACCCTGAAGCTTTCTTT.

This clone was detected only a few times. This chain links TRBV6-1 with TRBJ2-5; 12 nucleotides align to TRBD2. V gave up 6 bases and J gave up 6 bases; unmatched junction bases: 8. From germline, CDR1 is MNHNS and CDR2 SASEGT. This CDR3 spans 15 amino acids. CDR3 amino acids: CASSPLAGGPQTQYF. CDR3 DNA: TGTGCCAGCAGCCCTCTAGCGGGAGGGCCCCAGACCCAGTACTTC.

V is TRBV21-1 and J is TRBJ1-1; TRBD1, the table's D call, lacks a check against the DNA. TRBV21-1 is a pseudogene segment. The CDR3 loop spans 18 amino acids. CDR3 coding DNA: TGTGCCAGCAGCAATCGCTTTGTTGGCAGGGTTTTACCGGCTGAAGCTTTCTTT. It codes for CASSNRFVGRVLPAEAFF.

This chain joins TRBV5-5 and TRBJ2-3, with 7 nucleotides matching TRBD1. The V gene's germline CDR1 is SGHKS and CDR2 YYEKEE (reference sequence). V shed 4 bases, J shed 2 bases, and the junction held 13 bases outside the gene matches. The CDR3 contains 17 residues. The CDR3 coding sequence is TGTGCCAGCAGCCTGTTTAGGACAGGCCGGAACACAGATACGCAGTATTTT. Translating gives CASSLFRTGRNTDTQYF.

This chain uses TRBV28 with TRBJ2-1; TRBD2 is a possible D gene (6 bases). The V and J ends lost 6 bases and 10 bases respectively, with 16 bases between them. The CDR3 loop spans 13 amino acids. Per the germline V gene, CDR1 is MDHEN and CDR2 is SYDVKM. The CDR3 DNA sequence: TGTGCCAGCAGCCCGAGCGGGCCCGGGGAGCAGTTCTTC. Amino acid sequence: CASSPSGPGEQFF.

The rearrangement joins TRBV30 to TRBJ1-5; D uncertain. V lost 2 bases and J 0 bases, leaving 17 bases between the germline ends. The CDR3 consists of 17 residues. Per the germline V gene, CDR1 is GTSNPN and CDR2 is SVGIG (reference sequence). The CDR3 sequence is CAWSLGGTGYSNQPQHF. The DNA for the CDR3 is TGTGCCTGGAGTCTTGGTGGAACGGGGTATAGCAATCAGCCCCAGCATTTT.

The J gene is TRBJ2-7, the V gene TRBV30; possibly TRBD1 for D (6 bases). The germline V gene has CDR1 GTSNPN and CDR2 SVGIG (reference sequence). The CDR3 is 13 residues long. The V end was cut by 3 bases, the J end by 1 base, with 10 bases between. This CDR3 is CAWSNGQSYEQYF. CDR3 nucleotides: TGTGCCTGGAGCAACGGACAGTCCTACGAGCAGTACTTC.

This clone was recorded a few times. The rearrangement uses TRBV5-4 and TRBJ1-5, with TRBD1 identical over 11 bases. With V trimmed by 4 bases and J by 6 bases, 12 bases remained unmatched. CDR3 length: 17 amino acids. The germline gives CDR1 SGHNT, CDR2 YYREEE (reference sequence). The CDR3 nucleotides are TGTGCCAGCAGCCCCTTGGCGACCGGGACAGGGGGTCAGCCCCAGCATTTT. Translating it yields CASSPLATGTGGQPQHF.

This chain links TRBV7-9 with TRBJ2-1; D ambiguous. The CDR3 is made up of 15 amino acids. Germline values: CDR1 SEHNR, CDR2 FQNEAQ (reference sequence). The ends were cut back, 1 base at V and 3 bases at J, with 10 bases in the middle. CDR3 in amino acids: CASSLGIRVYNEQFF. CDR3 coding DNA: TGTGCCAGCAGCTTAGGGATTCGGGTCTACAATGAGCAGTTCTTC.

This clone was counted once. The chain has TRBV5-1 and TRBJ2-3; 7 bases align to TRBD2. Germline V CDR1 and CDR2: SGHRS, YFSETQ. The CDR3 consists of 15 residues. J gave up 4 bases and V 9 bases, and 14 bases lay outside the gene matches. The CDR3 protein is CATTSGEGPADTQYF. The CDR3 nucleotides are TGCGCCACCACCTCGGGGGAGGGCCCGGCAGATACGCAGTATTTT.

The V gene is TRBV19, the J gene TRBJ1-1; maybe TRBD1 (5 bases). The V end lost 5 bases, the J end lost 1 base, and 8 bases lay between the germline ends. The germline CDR1 and CDR2 sequences are LNHDA and SQIVND (reference sequence). The CDR3 contains 13 residues. The CDR3, as DNA: TGTGCCAGTAGTCGACAGAAGAACACTGAAGCTTTCTTT. Translated: CASSRQKNTEAFF.

The rearrangement links TRBV5-1 to TRBJ2-3; 13 bases line up with TRBD2. The junction had 6 bases not matched to a gene; V was cut back by 0 bases and J by 2 bases. Per the germline V gene, CDR1 is SGHRS and CDR2 is YFSETQ. The CDR3 has 18 residues. The CDR3 DNA is TGCGCCAGCAGCTTGGCGGGGACTAGCGGGACCCTCACAGATACGCAGTATTTT. This encodes CASSLAGTSGTLTDTQYF. Full variable domain (missing parts from reference TRBV5-1 and TRBJ2-3): KAGVTQTPRYLIKTRGQQVTLSCSPISGHRSVSWYQQTPGQGLQFLFEYFSETQRNKGNFPGRFSGRQFSNSRSEMNVSTLELGDSALYLCASSLAGTSGTLTDTQYFGPGTRLTVL.

The rearrangement uses TRBV12-2 and TRBJ2-7; the table gives TRBD1 as D, unverified against the DNA. TRBV12-2 is a known pseudogene. The CDR3 runs 16 residues. The CDR3 region is CASRLASTGTLYEQYF. CDR3 DNA sequence: TGTGCAAGTCGCTTAGCTTCGACAGGGACTCTGTACGAGCAGTACTTC.

The chain employs TRBV27 and TRBJ1-1, with 11 bases lining up with TRBD1. CDR1 MNHEY and CDR2 SMNVEV come from the germline V gene (reference sequence). The V gene end was trimmed by 2 bases and the J gene end by 6 bases; junction bases not matched to a gene: 5. There are 15 residues in the CDR3. The CDR3 DNA reads TGTGCCAGCAGTTTACCACCGGGACAGGGGGCTGAAGCTTTCTTT. This encodes CASSLPPGQGAEAFF.

The V gene is TRBV5-1, the J gene TRBJ1-3; 10 bases line up with TRBD1. The CDR3 contains 14 residues. CDR1 SGHRS and CDR2 YFSETQ come from the germline V gene. Trimming removed 4 bases from V and 2 bases from J; junction bases left unmatched: 0. The CDR3 coding sequence is TGCGCCAGCAGCGGACAGGGGGCTGGAAACACCATATATTTT. It is translated as CASSGQGAGNTIYF.

This chain uses TRBV7-9 with TRBJ2-1; TRBD1 aligns across 7 bases. In germline, CDR1 is SEHNR, CDR2 FQNEAQ (reference sequence). The length of the CDR3 is 14 residues. Trimming cost V 4 bases and J 10 bases; bases outside gene matches: 10. CDR3 nucleotide sequence: TGTGCCAGCAGCTCGACTGGGGACAGAGGAGAGCAGTTCTTC. Residues: CASSSTGDRGEQFF.

The V call is TRBV6-1, the J call TRBJ1-2, with 11 bases lining up with TRBD1. The CDR3 is 14 amino acids. From germline, CDR1 is MNHNS and CDR2 SASEGT. V lost 7 bases, J lost 7 bases, and 8 bases stayed unmatched. The CDR3, as DNA: TGTGCCAGCAAAATCGGACAGGGGGCTTTTGGCTACACCTTC. Encoded protein: CASKIGQGAFGYTF.

Here the CDR3 DNA reads TGTGCCAGCAGCCGAGCGGGAGCGAGCGACGAGCAGTACTTC. As protein: CASSRAGASDEQYF. The J gene is TRBJ2-7, the V gene TRBV6-5; TRBD2 matches 8 bases. This CDR3 has 14 residues. Germline CDR1 reads MNHEY; CDR2 reads SVGAGI. With 6 bases clipped from V and 5 bases from J, the junction kept 9 bases outside the gene matches.

This chain joins TRBV10-3 and TRBJ2-7, with a weak D call TRBD1 (6 bases). The V gene's germline CDR1 is ENHRY and CDR2 SYGVKD. The CDR3 extends over 13 amino acids. V lost 4 bases to trimming and J lost 4 bases, with 11 bases between them. This chain's CDR3 is CAISVGAHYEQYF. The CDR3 bases are TGTGCCATCAGTGTGGGGGCTCATTACGAGCAGTACTTC.

The genes are TRBV28 and TRBJ2-5, with 12 nucleotides matching TRBD1. The CDR3 has 16 amino acids. V gave up 4 bases and J gave up 1 base; unmatched junction bases: 4. CDR1 MDHEN and CDR2 SYDVKM come from the germline V gene. CDR3 nucleotides: TGTGCCAGCAGTTCCCGGGACAGGGGGCGCCAAGAGACCCAGTACTTC. It specifies CASSSRDRGRQETQYF.

The chain is built from TRBV7-9 and TRBJ2-5, with 12 bases fitting TRBD1. The assigned J gene may be wrong: the sequence end matches TRBJ2-7 better. This CDR3 is 15 amino acids long. Germline lookup yields CDR1 SEHNR and CDR2 FQNEAQ (reference sequence). This CDR3 reads CASSFRDRGLHEQYF. The CDR3 nucleotides read TGTGCCAGCAGCTTCCGGGACAGGGGGCTTCACGAGCAGTACTTC.